A single sample is the source of the 9 T cell receptor beta chains below, sequenced in a study of CD8 T cells in Susac syndrome. RNA totalling 0.5 to 1 ug underwent reverse transcription with random hexamers. MiXCR, run by TCRdb on the immunoSEQ multiplex PCR reads, gives a single entry per CDR3 protein. The profile covers about 300,000 distinct CDR3 sequences, with roughly 94% appearing a single time and about 0.07% taken by the ten largest. The sequenced sample was CD4+ T cells from PBMCs. These receptors originate from a human donor with multiple sclerosis.

The chain couples TRBV24-1 to TRBJ2-1; 14 bases are shared with TRBD2. The CDR3 loop spans 15 amino acids. In germline, CDR1 is KGHDR, CDR2 SFDVKD. V lost 4 bases to trimming and J lost 10 bases; unmatched junction nucleotides: 5. CDR3 in DNA: TGTGCCACCAGTGAAGGGACTAGCGGGAGAGCCGAGCAGTTCTTC. This codes for CATSEGTSGRAEQFF.

The J gene is TRBJ1-4, the V gene TRBV6-5; 11 bases map to TRBD1. There are 18 residues in the CDR3. J gave up 3 bases and V 0 bases, and 6 bases lay outside the gene matches. Germline-derived CDR1 and CDR2 are MNHEY and SVGAGI. CDR3 in DNA: TGTGCCAGCAGTTACTCCCCCGGGACAGGGGGGTCTAATGAAAAACTGTTTTTT. It translates to CASSYSPGTGGSNEKLFF.

This clonotype was seen only a few times. J is TRBJ2-3 and V is TRBV5-4; D is unresolved. V lost 2 bases, J lost 3 bases, and 10 bases lay in between. This CDR3 spans 14 amino acids. Per the germline V gene, CDR1 is SGHNT and CDR2 is YYREEE (reference sequence). CDR3 residues: CASSFGRETDTQYF. The CDR3 nucleotides are TGTGCCAGCAGCTTCGGACGAGAGACAGATACGCAGTATTTT.

The genes are TRBV2 and TRBJ1-5; D might be TRBD1 (6 bases). The CDR3 loop spans 15 amino acids. Germline lookup yields CDR1 SNHLY and CDR2 FYNNEI. V lost 6 bases and J 1 base, leaving 13 bases between the germline ends. The CDR3 reads CASSVSTGSNQPQHF. In DNA, the CDR3 is TGTGCCAGCAGCGTATCTACAGGGAGCAATCAGCCCCAGCATTTT.

The chain recombines TRBV6-5 with TRBJ1-3, with 7 bases fitting TRBD1. Germline assignment: CDR1 MNHEY and CDR2 SVGAGI. The CDR3 is 15 amino acids. J lost 0 bases, V lost 4 bases, and 3 bases had no gene match. The CDR3 loop reads CASSSYRGSGNTIYF. The CDR3 region has the DNA TGTGCCAGCAGTTCGTACAGGGGCTCTGGAAACACCATATATTTT.

This chain links TRBV7-9 with TRBJ1-2; 9 bases align to TRBD1. The germline V gene encodes CDR1 SEHNR and CDR2 FQNEAQ (reference sequence). J lost 7 bases, V lost 4 bases, and 7 bases had no gene match. CDR3 length equals 14 residues. CDR3 sequence (DNA): TGTGCCAGCAGCTCAGGGACAGGGTCGAGTGGCTACACCTTC. Translation: CASSSGTGSSGYTF.

The chain has TRBV29-1 and TRBJ2-1; 7 bases line up with TRBD2. CDR3 length: 14 residues. The trim removed 6 bases at V and 0 bases at J, leaving 5 bases unmatched. From germline, CDR1 is SQVTM and CDR2 ANQGSEA. The CDR3 region is CSVGSGFSYNEQFF. The CDR3 DNA reads as TGCAGCGTCGGTAGCGGGTTCTCCTACAATGAGCAGTTCTTC.

This rearrangement joins TRBV3-1 to TRBJ2-1; 7 bases are shared with TRBD1. The trim removed 1 base at V and 2 bases at J, leaving 5 bases unmatched. The CDR3 loop spans 16 amino acids. Germline assignment: CDR1 LGHDT and CDR2 YNNKEL (reference sequence). The CDR3 loop is CASSQVPGTAYNEQFF. The CDR3 region has the DNA TGTGCCAGCAGCCAAGTTCCCGGGACAGCCTACAATGAGCAGTTCTTC.

This chain joins TRBV7-2 and TRBJ2-7, with D perhaps matching TRBD1 (5 bases). The CDR3 has 15 amino acids. Trimming took 8 bases from V and 9 from J, leaving 26 bases between them. Germline V gene lookup returns CDR1 SGHTA and CDR2 FQGNSA. CDR3 region: CASELTGIPTSRQYF. Written as DNA, the CDR3 is TGTGCCAGCGAGCTCACAGGTATTCCTACGAGCAGGCAGTACTTC.